The 31 T cell receptor beta chains presented below share a single source sample, sequenced in a study of T-cell memory formation after mild COVID-19. TCRdb re-called the 5' RACE reads through MiXCR, storing one row per CDR3 protein. The table lists about 470,000 distinct CDR3 sequences, 15% to 20% of them singletons. The sample consisted of PBMCs or a T cell subset sorted from them (not recorded which). These receptors were taken from an adult woman who had mild COVID-19 (a few samples of this study predate the infection). Cell type and time point are not known.

The gene calls are TRBV11-3 and TRBJ2-3, with no clear D. Germline V gene sequence: CDR1 SGHNT, CDR2 YENEEA. Trimming shortened V by 4 bases and J by 5 bases, and 22 bases separated the two germline ends. This CDR3 is 17 amino acids long. The DNA of the CDR3 is TGTGCCAGCAGCTCACTATGGGCGGATAGCCCACAAGATACGCAGTATTTT. Translated: CASSSLWADSPQDTQYF.

This clonotype was observed a few times. The chain is built from TRBV5-1 and TRBJ1-2; D call uncertain. Trimming removed 0 bases from V and 8 bases from J, with 14 bases in between. Germline V gene lookup returns CDR1 SGHRS and CDR2 YFSETQ. This CDR3 has 14 amino acids. The CDR3 spells CASSLEIRVDGYTF. CDR3 nucleotide sequence: TGCGCCAGCAGCTTGGAAATAAGGGTTGACGGCTACACCTTC.

V usage is TRBV4-1 and J usage is TRBJ1-5; no clear D. CDR3 length equals 14 residues. Per germline, CDR1 MGHRA and CDR2 YSYEKL. Trimming cost V 1 base and J 7 bases, with 11 bases left between them. CDR3 protein: CASSQAGEVQPQHF. Written as DNA, the CDR3 is TGCGCCAGCAGCCAAGCCGGGGAGGTCCAGCCCCAGCATTTT.

This clonotype was picked up a small number of times. The chain employs TRBV9 and TRBJ1-4, with 7 nucleotides matching TRBD1. V lost 4 bases to trimming and J lost 5 bases; unmatched junction nucleotides: 8. This CDR3 comprises 15 residues. Germline CDR1 SGDLS, CDR2 YYNGEE. The CDR3 DNA reads as TGTGCCAGCAGCTTACAGGGACAGTTAAATGAAAAACTGTTTTTT. This translates into CASSLQGQLNEKLFF.

Here the CDR3 reads CASSQEGYRANTGELFF. The CDR3 region has the DNA TGCGCCAGCAGCCAAGAGGGGTATAGGGCAAACACCGGGGAGCTGTTTTTT. This chain uses TRBV4-1 with TRBJ2-2, with unresolved D. The CDR3 loop spans 17 amino acids. Germline values: CDR1 MGHRA, CDR2 YSYEKL. With 0 bases removed from V and 2 bases from J, the gap between germline ends came to 13 bases.

In its sample, this clonotype was seen a few times. V gene TRBV14 combines with J gene TRBJ2-3, with unresolved D. V lost 0 bases, J lost 1 base, and 20 bases lay in between. The CDR3 is made up of 19 amino acids. Germline V gene sequence: CDR1 SGHDN, CDR2 FVKESK. The CDR3 region has the DNA TGTGCCAGCAGCCAAGATCGTTTTTTGGGCCTGGTGCGCACAGATACGCAGTATTTT. Residues: CASSQDRFLGLVRTDTQYF.

The chain couples TRBV12-3 or TRBV12-4 to TRBJ1-2; D gene uncertain. V was trimmed by 5 bases and J by 4 bases, leaving 11 bases between them. The CDR3 contains 13 residues. In DNA form, the CDR3 reads TGTGCCAGCAGTGCCGTGGGCGCCTATGGCTACACCTTC. Translation gives CASSAVGAYGYTF.

V gene TRBV12-3 or TRBV12-4 combines with J gene TRBJ2-2, with TRBD2 matching 12 bases. This CDR3 has 16 residues. V gave up 2 bases and J gave up 7 bases; unmatched junction bases: 5. The CDR3 region has the DNA TGTGCCAGCAGTTTACCCGGACTAGCGGGAATCGGGGAGCTGTTTTTT. It is translated as CASSLPGLAGIGELFF.

The V gene is TRBV11-3, the J gene TRBJ2-1; D is possibly TRBD2 (5 bases). V lost 2 bases and J lost 5, with 13 bases in between. The CDR3 runs to 15 residues. Germline values: CDR1 SGHNT, CDR2 YENEEA. This CDR3 is CASSLRSGQDNEQFF. CDR3 coding DNA: TGTGCCAGCAGCTTAAGAAGCGGCCAAGACAATGAGCAGTTCTTC.

This clonotype was picked up many times. V usage is TRBV18 and J usage is TRBJ2-3; D is perhaps TRBD1 (6 bases). V dropped 1 base and J dropped 2 bases, with 10 bases sitting between them. The CDR3 is 15 residues long. CDR1 is KGHSH, CDR2 LQKENI, per germline. The DNA of the CDR3 is TGTGCCAGCTCACCACTGGCAGGGGCCACAGATACGCAGTATTTT. This gives the protein CASSPLAGATDTQYF.

The chain couples TRBV19 to TRBJ2-7; TRBD1 is a possible D gene (6 bases). V was shortened by 5 bases and J by 2 bases, with 19 bases between the two germline ends. In germline, CDR1 is LNHDA, CDR2 SQIVND (reference sequence). This CDR3 is built from 16 residues. The CDR3 DNA follows: TGTGCCAGTAGTTCGAGAAACAGGGTGGGACCCTACGAGCAGTACTTC. Translating it yields CASSSRNRVGPYEQYF.

The gene calls are TRBV12-3 or TRBV12-4 and TRBJ1-1; D is unresolved. The CDR3 spans 14 residues. Trimming took 3 bases from V and 3 from J, leaving 11 bases between them. The CDR3: CASSFPGGDTEAFF. CDR3 DNA sequence: TGTGCCAGCAGTTTCCCTGGTGGGGACACTGAAGCTTTCTTT.

This chain connects TRBV20-1 to TRBJ2-5, with TRBD2 matching 13 bases. Trimming took 3 bases from V and 2 from J; bases not matched to a gene: 6. From germline, CDR1 is DFQATT and CDR2 SNEGSKA (reference sequence). The CDR3 length is 16 residues. Written as DNA, the CDR3 is TGCAGTGCTAGGGGGACTAGCGGGACCCTTCAAGAGACCCAGTACTTC. Amino acid sequence: CSARGTSGTLQETQYF.

This clonotype has more than one count but fewer than ten. This chain uses TRBV6-1 with TRBJ2-2; D unclear. CDR1 MNHNS and CDR2 SASEGT come from the germline V gene. CDR3 length: 13 residues. The germline V and J ends were trimmed by 8 bases and 2 bases, with 9 bases remaining between them. The CDR3 nucleotides read TGTGCCAGCCGGGTGACAAACACCGGGGAGCTGTTTTTT. It translates to CASRVTNTGELFF.

This clonotype was counted a few times. This sequence joins TRBV29-1 and TRBJ1-1; D not certain. The CDR3 extends over 12 amino acids. V dropped 4 bases and J dropped 1 base, with 7 bases sitting between them. From germline, CDR1 is SQVTM and CDR2 ANQGSEA. The CDR3: CSVVSRNTEAFF. CDR3 in DNA: TGCAGCGTTGTTAGCAGGAACACTGAAGCTTTCTTT.

V usage is TRBV5-1 and J usage is TRBJ2-1, with D perhaps TRBD2 (6 bases). Looked up from germline, CDR1 is SGHRS and CDR2 is YFSETQ. This CDR3 is 16 amino acids long. Deletions cut 4 bases from V and 0 bases from J, with 14 bases between. CDR3: CASSPVAASSYNEQFF. The CDR3 DNA follows: TGCGCCAGCAGCCCCGTAGCGGCAAGCTCCTACAATGAGCAGTTCTTC. The variable domain in full, completed from reference TRBV5-1 and TRBJ2-1, reads KAGVTQTPRYLIKTRGQQVTLSCSPISGHRSVSWYQQTPGQGLQFLFEYFSETQRNKGNFPGRFSGRQFSNSRSEMNVSTLELGDSALYLCASSPVAASSYNEQFFGPGTRLTVL.

This rearrangement joins TRBV12-3 or TRBV12-4 to TRBJ2-3; TRBD2 matches 10 bases. V lost 5 bases and J lost 4; bases outside the gene matches: 6. CDR3 length: 15 amino acids. CDR3 nucleotide sequence: TGTGCCAGCAGTCCACTAGCGGGGCGCGCAGATACGCAGTATTTT. Translated, it gives CASSPLAGRADTQYF.

This clonotype has only a few counts. The V call is TRBV24-1, the J call TRBJ2-1; D not resolved. Germline lookup yields CDR1 KGHDR and CDR2 SFDVKD. Trimming pared 8 bases from V and 9 bases from J, leaving 10 bases between. The CDR3 totals 11 residues. CDR3 in DNA: TGTGCCACCATGGCCGTCAGTGAGCAGTTCTTC. This encodes CATMAVSEQFF.

This clonotype was counted between two and nine times. The rearrangement links TRBV30 to TRBJ1-1, with TRBD1 matching over 8 bases. Germline assignment: CDR1 GTSNPN and CDR2 SVGIG (reference sequence). This CDR3 contains 14 residues. Trimming at V came to 0 bases and at J to 5 bases, leaving 5 bases not matched to a gene. The CDR3: CAWSVLTGGTEAFF. The CDR3 DNA is TGTGCCTGGAGTGTACTCACAGGGGGGACTGAAGCTTTCTTT.

The V call is TRBV6-4, the J call TRBJ1-2; D may be TRBD1 (5 bases). Trimming stripped 4 bases from V and 6 bases from J, with 18 bases between. Germline V gene lookup returns CDR1 MRHNA and CDR2 SNTAGT. This CDR3 contains 15 residues. CDR3 coding DNA: TGTGCCAGCAGTGGGACGCGGGGGAGTATAGATGGCTACACCTTC. It is translated as CASSGTRGSIDGYTF.

V usage is TRBV5-6 and J usage is TRBJ2-1, with 12 bases lining up with TRBD2. The junction had 11 bases not matched to a gene; V was cut back by 4 bases and J by 0 bases. Germline lookup yields CDR1 SGHDT and CDR2 YYEEEE. CDR3 length equals 19 residues. The CDR3: CASSVYGLAGMSSYNEQFF. The CDR3, as DNA: TGTGCCAGCAGCGTGTACGGACTAGCGGGAATGAGCTCCTACAATGAGCAGTTCTTC.

This clonotype was counted a few times. This sequence joins TRBV30 and TRBJ2-7; D not resolved. Germline V gene lookup returns CDR1 GTSNPN and CDR2 SVGIG (reference sequence). The CDR3 has 11 amino acids. Trimming removed 2 bases from V and 2 bases from J, with 4 bases in between. For the CDR3, the DNA is TGTGCCTGGAGTCCAGCCTACGAGCAGTACTTC. Residues: CAWSPAYEQYF.

The chain employs TRBV7-9 and TRBJ2-5, with D tentatively TRBD2 (5 bases). Trimming stripped 6 bases from V and 3 bases from J, with 5 bases between. CDR1 SEHNR and CDR2 FQNEAQ come from the germline V gene (reference sequence). CDR3 length: 11 amino acids. The CDR3 coding sequence is TGTGCCAGCAGAGCGGAAGAGACCCAGTACTTC. Translation gives CASRAEETQYF. Full variable domain (outside the CDR3, taken from reference TRBV7-9 and TRBJ2-5): DTGVSQNPRHKITKRGQNVTFRCDPISEHNRLYWYRQTLGQGPEFLTYFQNEAQLEKSRLLSDRFSAERPKGSFSTLEIQRTEQGDSAMYLCASRAEETQYFGPGTRLLVL.

This clonotype has a handful of counts. The V gene is TRBV11-3, the J gene TRBJ2-1; D is uncertain. The germline gives CDR1 SGHNT, CDR2 YENEEA. Trimming removed 3 bases from V and 1 base from J, with 10 bases in between. The CDR3 extends over 15 amino acids. The CDR3 DNA sequence: TGTGCCAGCAGCTTTAGGAGTGGGTCCTACAATGAGCAGTTCTTC. This codes for CASSFRSGSYNEQFF.

The rearrangement joins TRBV12-3 or TRBV12-4 to TRBJ2-3, with D perhaps matching TRBD2 (6 bases). This CDR3 is built from 14 residues. V shed 1 base and J shed 14 bases, with 19 bases lying between them. CDR3 loop: CASSLETRGAKSYF. The CDR3 DNA is TGTGCCAGCAGTTTAGAGACTAGAGGGGCAAAATCGTATTTT.

CDR3 bases: TGTGCCAGCAGTTTTTTAAGGGCACACCCGAACACTGAAGCTTTCTTT. Protein product: CASSFLRAHPNTEAFF. This rearrangement joins TRBV12-3 or TRBV12-4 to TRBJ1-1; D not certain. The germline V and J ends were trimmed by 3 bases and 1 base, with 15 bases remaining between them. The CDR3 is 16 residues long.

The chain joins TRBV11-3 to TRBJ1-3; maybe TRBD1 (5 bases). Germline CDR1 is SGHNT and CDR2 is YENEEA. Trimming cost V 6 bases and J 4 bases, with 13 bases left between them. The CDR3 totals 14 residues. CDR3 sequence reads: CASRSRADGNTIYF. The CDR3 bases are TGTGCCAGCAGGTCCAGGGCAGACGGAAACACCATATATTTT.

The J gene is TRBJ2-1, the V gene TRBV12-3 or TRBV12-4; the D is unclear. V was clipped by 1 base and J by 3 bases, with 7 bases between them. The CDR3 is 14 amino acids. CDR3 sequence (DNA): TGTGCCAGCAGTTTAGGAACAGACTACAATGAGCAGTTCTTC. Translating it yields CASSLGTDYNEQFF.

This clonotype has at least ten counts. This rearrangement joins TRBV12-3 or TRBV12-4 to TRBJ2-5, with D possibly TRBD1 on 6 matching bases. Trimming pared 7 bases from V and 13 bases from J, leaving 22 bases between. The CDR3 is 13 residues long. CDR3 residues: CASTVSGAAGMYF. CDR3 in DNA: TGTGCCAGCACCGTCTCAGGGGCGGCAGGGATGTACTTC.

As DNA, the CDR3 is TGTGCCAGCAGCGCTAGACTAGCGGCTAGAGCCGATGAGCAGTTCTTC. This gives the protein CASSARLAARADEQFF. This chain joins TRBV9 and TRBJ2-1; the match to TRBD2 covers 9 bases. The CDR3 loop spans 16 amino acids. V dropped 3 bases and J dropped 8; count of bases not matched to a gene: 12. Germline assignment: CDR1 SGDLS and CDR2 YYNGEE. Using reference TRBV9 and TRBJ2-1 for the parts outside the CDR3, the full variable domain is DSGVTQTPKHLITATGQRVTLRCSPRSGDLSVYWYQQSLDQGLQFLIQYYNGEERAKGNILERFSAQQFPDLHSELNLSSLELGDSALYFCASSARLAARADEQFFGPGTRLTVL.

This chain connects TRBV5-1 to TRBJ1-1; D is possibly TRBD1 (5 bases). Germline loops: CDR1 SGHRS, CDR2 YFSETQ. V was shortened by 3 bases and J by 3 bases, with 9 bases between the two germline ends. The CDR3 runs 13 residues. CDR3 in DNA: TGCGCCAGCAGCTCCCAGGGAGACACTGAAGCTTTCTTT. Its protein is CASSSQGDTEAFF.